The clone carrying this TCR beta chain was counted a few times. This record comes from a study of blood T cell repertoires in COVID-19. V gave up 0 bases and J gave up 2 bases; unmatched junction bases: 3. In germline, CDR1 is MNHNY, CDR2 SVGAGI (reference sequence). CDR3 size: 16 residues. The table came from immunoSEQ multiplex PCR; TCRdb's copy has only in-frame clones and leaves some out. The sample lists approximately 98,000 clones, 88% occurring once. Input material: peripheral blood. This sequence was found in a human donor in a cohort sampled during active COVID-19. The J gene is TRBJ1-3, the V gene TRBV6-6; 8 nucleotides line up with TRBD1. The CDR3 protein is CASSYSTGDAGNTIYF. CDR3 sequence (DNA): TGTGCCAGCAGTTACTCGACAGGGGACGCTGGAAACACCATATATTTT.